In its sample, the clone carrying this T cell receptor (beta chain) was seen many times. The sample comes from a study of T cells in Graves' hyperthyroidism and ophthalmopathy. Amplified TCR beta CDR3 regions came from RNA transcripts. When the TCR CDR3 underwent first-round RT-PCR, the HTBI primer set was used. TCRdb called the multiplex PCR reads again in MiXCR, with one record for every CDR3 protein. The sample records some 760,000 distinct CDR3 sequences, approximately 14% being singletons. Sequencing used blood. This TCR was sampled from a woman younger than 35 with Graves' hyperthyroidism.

In nucleotides, the CDR3 is TGTGCCAGCAGGGGGGGGGCCAATTCACCCCTCCACTTT. It yields the protein CASRGGANSPLHF. The V and J genes are TRBV28 and TRBJ1-6; D possibly corresponds to TRBD1 (6 bases). The CDR3 has 13 residues. The V gene's germline CDR1 is MDHEN and CDR2 SYDVKM. V lost 6 bases to trimming and J lost 7 bases, with 10 bases between them.